The 8 T cell receptor beta chains in this list originate from one sample, sequenced in a study of shared clonotypes between healthy human individuals. As defined, naive CD8 cells were CD45RO-negative and positively selected for CCR7, with terminally differentiated effector memory CD45RA+ cells excluded. TCRdb's copy holds only in-frame clones and misses some; the assay was immunoSEQ multiplex PCR. The sample lists roughly 2,000,000 clones, 80% to 95% occurring once. Material for sequencing was naive CD8+ T cells from PBMCs. The receptors stem from a man between 18 and 29 years old in good health. Some clones in this sample may be carry-over from other donors' samples.

The chain combines TRBV28 with TRBJ2-1, with D possibly matching TRBD1 (6 bases). The CDR3 contains 16 residues. V shed 4 bases and J shed 6 bases, with 19 bases lying between them. Germline assignment: CDR1 MDHEN and CDR2 SYDVKM. In DNA, the CDR3 is TGTGCCAGCAGTTGGGGCACAGGGAATTTGCTCAATGAGCAGTTCTTC. It yields the protein CASSWGTGNLLNEQFF.

The chain has TRBV25-1 and TRBJ2-7, with TRBD2 matching over 7 bases. The CDR3 runs to 15 residues. After removal of 2 bases from V and 2 bases from J, the junction contained 6 bases not matched to a gene. Germline V gene sequence: CDR1 MGHDK, CDR2 SYGVNS. Written as DNA, the CDR3 is TGTGCCAGCAGTGAAAGACAAGGGACTACCTACGAGCAGTACTTC. It yields the protein CASSERQGTTYEQYF.

The chain recombines TRBV29-1 with TRBJ2-1, with 9 bases identical to TRBD1. The CDR3 sequence is 13 residues long. Per germline, CDR1 SQVTM and CDR2 ANQGSEA. V lost 4 bases and J lost 4; bases outside the gene matches: 2. This chain's CDR3 is CSVVGQGYNEQFF. In nucleotides, the CDR3 is TGCAGCGTTGTCGGACAGGGGTACAATGAGCAGTTCTTC.

Ten or more counts support this clone. The DNA for the CDR3 is TGTGCCAGCAGTGAAGCTTCGGGCGGGGAGCTGTTTTTT. It is translated as CASSEASGGELFF. The J gene is TRBJ2-2, the V gene TRBV2, with D unclear. Germline CDR1 is SNHLY and CDR2 is FYNNEI. V was pared by 0 bases and J by 7 bases, with 6 bases between. The CDR3 has 13 amino acids. The full variable domain, with the rest looked up from reference TRBV2 and TRBJ2-2, is EPEVTQTPSHQVTQMGQEVILRCVPISNHLYFYWYRQILGQKVEFLVSFYNNEISEKSEIFDDQFSVERPDGSNFTLKIRSTKLEDSAMYFCASSEASGGELFFGEGSRLTVL.

Points on this clone: The same CDR3 can be traced to other DNA sequences in this sample. The chain links TRBV19 to TRBJ1-5; D gene uncertain. Germline CDR1 and CDR2: LNHDA and SQIVND (reference sequence). The ends were cut back, 3 bases at V and 2 bases at J, with 8 bases in the middle. CDR3 length equals 14 residues. CDR3 region: CASSIRDGNQPQHF. CDR3 in DNA: TGTGCCAGTAGTATTCGGGATGGCAATCAGCCCCAGCATTTT.

The V gene is TRBV4-1, the J gene TRBJ1-4; TRBD1 aligns across 8 bases. Germline loops: CDR1 MGHRA, CDR2 YSYEKL. CDR3 length: 15 residues. The V and J ends lost 6 bases and 8 bases, in that order; junction bases with no gene match: 11. Here the CDR3 DNA reads TGCGCCAGCAGGGGAACGGGGGCAGGGGGCGAAAAACTGTTTTTT. As protein: CASRGTGAGGEKLFF.

The rearrangement links TRBV28 to TRBJ2-1; D is ambiguous. The V end was cut by 7 bases, the J end by 2 bases, with 15 bases between. CDR3 length equals 15 residues. The germline V gene encodes CDR1 MDHEN and CDR2 SYDVKM. The CDR3 here is CASTAAADPYNEQFF. For the CDR3, the DNA is TGTGCCAGCACTGCGGCGGCAGACCCCTACAATGAGCAGTTCTTC.

This chain uses TRBV30 with TRBJ2-7; D call uncertain. CDR3 length: 15 residues. Germline CDR1 is GTSNPN and CDR2 is SVGIG (reference sequence). V lost 0 bases to trimming and J lost 0 bases, with 12 bases between them. The CDR3 DNA reads as TGTGCCTGGAGTGTATCCAGTTGGCGCTCCTACGAGCAGTACTTC. It codes for CAWSVSSWRSYEQYF.